This T cell receptor beta chain is drawn from a study of Ad26.COV2.S vaccination and SARS-CoV-2 variants. Study information: Ad26.COV2.S arm of COV1001 included the donor. The study gave Ad26.COV2.S intramuscularly, once or twice 56 days apart. Study outcomes and limitations: In TCR breadth and depth analyses, total T cell responses may have been underestimated.

Treatment reported: roughly 18 received Ad26.COV2.S at low or high dose, single or two shots; 5 received placebo; per-sample allocation not given. Vaccine and placebo recipients were sampled on day 63 after the first injection. Generated by immunoSEQ multiplex PCR, the TCRdb table keeps only in-frame clones and is missing some. The sample records some 450,000 clones, about 90% being singletons. CDR1 is SGHVS and CDR2 is FQNEAQ in the germline V gene. Losses at the gene ends were 5 bases for V and 5 bases for J; bases not matched to a gene: 5. This CDR3 has 15 amino acids. As regards this clone: Antigen: not known.

Specimen: peripheral blood, collected in a trial of Ad26.COV2.S vaccine versus placebo. This chain joins TRBV7-8 and TRBJ2-2; 10 bases are a match to TRBD2. The clonotype comes from a person aged 18-60 years who received the Ad26.COV2.S COVID-19 vaccine or a placebo. The CDR3 coding sequence is TGTGCCAGCAGCGGGACTAGCGTCCGGACCGGGGAGCTGTTTTTT. Amino acids: CASSGTSVRTGELFF.